This note documents a single T cell receptor (beta chain) sequence. These data belong to a study of T-cell memory formation after mild COVID-19. A single record per CDR3 protein comes from TCRdb applying MiXCR to the 5' RACE reads. There are under 300,000 distinct CDR3 sequences in the sample; around 15% occur only once, and 22% lies in the top ten. V was shortened by 1 base and J by 0 bases, with 3 bases between the two germline ends. CDR3 length: 13 amino acids. Germline V gene sequence: CDR1 KGHDR, CDR2 SFDVKD. The sample taken for sequencing was PBMCs or a T cell subset sorted from them (not recorded which). This TCR was recovered from a man younger than 30 who had mild COVID-19 (a few samples of this study predate the infection). Cell type and time point are not known. V is TRBV24-1 and J is TRBJ2-7; D call uncertain. DNA for the CDR3: TGTGCCACCAGTGATTTCCTCTCCTACGAGCAGTACTTC. It translates to CATSDFLSYEQYF.